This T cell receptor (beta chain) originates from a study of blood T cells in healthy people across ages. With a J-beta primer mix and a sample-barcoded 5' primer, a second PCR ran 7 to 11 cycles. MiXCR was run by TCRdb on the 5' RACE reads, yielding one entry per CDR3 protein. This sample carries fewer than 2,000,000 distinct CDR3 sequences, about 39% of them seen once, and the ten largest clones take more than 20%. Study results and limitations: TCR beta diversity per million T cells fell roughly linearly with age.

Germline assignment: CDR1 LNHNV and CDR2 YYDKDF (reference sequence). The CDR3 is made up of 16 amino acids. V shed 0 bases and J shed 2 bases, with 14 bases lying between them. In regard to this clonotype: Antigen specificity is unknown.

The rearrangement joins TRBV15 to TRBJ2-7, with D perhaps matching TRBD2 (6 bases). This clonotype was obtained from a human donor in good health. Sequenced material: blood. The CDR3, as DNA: TGTGCCACCAGCAGAGATACGGGCCGGAGGGCCTACGAGCAGTACTTC. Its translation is CATSRDTGRRAYEQYF.